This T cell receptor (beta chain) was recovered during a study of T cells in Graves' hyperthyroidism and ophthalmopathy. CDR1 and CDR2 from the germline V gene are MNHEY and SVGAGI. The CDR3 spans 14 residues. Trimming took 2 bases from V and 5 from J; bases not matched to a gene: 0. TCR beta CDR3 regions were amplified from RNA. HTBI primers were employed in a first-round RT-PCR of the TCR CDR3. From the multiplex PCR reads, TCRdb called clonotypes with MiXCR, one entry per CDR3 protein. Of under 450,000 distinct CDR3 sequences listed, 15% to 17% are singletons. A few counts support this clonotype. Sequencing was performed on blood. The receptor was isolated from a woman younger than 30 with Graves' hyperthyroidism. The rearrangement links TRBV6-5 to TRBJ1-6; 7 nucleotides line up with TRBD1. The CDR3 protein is CASSYTGDNSPLHF. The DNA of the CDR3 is TGTGCCAGCAGTTACACAGGGGATAATTCACCCCTCCACTTT.